This entry describes one T cell receptor (beta chain). Germline is not matched at one junction end, which may reflect a read error. Profiling relied on immunoSEQ multiplex PCR, and the TCRdb table lists in-frame clones only, not all of them. The table records roughly 17,000 clones, about 92% of them present only once. This CDR3 region has 12 residues. Germline CDR1 reads SEHNR; CDR2 reads FQNEAQ (reference sequence). This record comes from a study of blood T cell repertoires in COVID-19. The chain links TRBV7-9 to TRBJ2-3; TRBD2 might be the D (5 bases). The sequence was obtained from a human donor in a cohort sampled during active COVID-19. Sequencing was done on a sample of peripheral blood. The CDR3 region is CASSLGTALGDF. The CDR3 region has the DNA TGTGCCAGCAGCTTAGGGACGGCCCTCGGGGATTTT.